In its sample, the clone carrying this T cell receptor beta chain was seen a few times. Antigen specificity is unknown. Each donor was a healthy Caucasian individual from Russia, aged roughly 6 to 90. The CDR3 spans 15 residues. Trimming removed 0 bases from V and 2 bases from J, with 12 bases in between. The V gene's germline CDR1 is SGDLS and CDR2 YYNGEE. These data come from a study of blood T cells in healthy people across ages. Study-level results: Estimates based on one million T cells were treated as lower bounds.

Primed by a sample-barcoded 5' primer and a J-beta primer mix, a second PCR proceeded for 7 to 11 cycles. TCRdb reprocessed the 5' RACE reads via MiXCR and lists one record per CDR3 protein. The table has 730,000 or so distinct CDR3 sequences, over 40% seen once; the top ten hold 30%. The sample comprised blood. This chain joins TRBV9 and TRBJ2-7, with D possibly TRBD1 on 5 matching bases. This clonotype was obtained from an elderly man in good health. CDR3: CASSVGGASTYEQYF. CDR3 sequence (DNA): TGTGCCAGCAGCGTAGGGGGCGCATCAACCTACGAGCAGTACTTC.